The 20 T cell receptor beta chains presented below share a single source sample, sequenced in a study of immune evolution from preneoplasia to lung adenocarcinoma. TCRdb keeps only in-frame clones here, not all; method: immunoSEQ multiplex PCR. This table holds 9,000 to 13,000 clones, approximately 78% found once. Specimen: FFPE minimally invasive lung adenocarcinoma tissue. Every receptor here comes from a person aged 65-85 years with lung adenocarcinoma.

CDR3 region: CASSLNQGETQYF. The CDR3 DNA is TGTGCCAGCAGCTTAAACCAAGGGGAGACCCAGTACTTC. The chain is built from TRBV7-6 and TRBJ2-5; D unclear. V was cut by 2 bases and J by 5 bases, with 9 bases left in between. Germline loops: CDR1 SGHVS, CDR2 FNYEAQ. The CDR3 is 13 amino acids.

The CDR3 nucleotides are TGTGCCAGCAGCTTATGGGGCAGAACTACCGCCTCCTACGAGCAGTACTTC. It translates to CASSLWGRTTASYEQYF. The chain has TRBV7-9 and TRBJ2-7, with D possibly matching TRBD1 (5 bases). The V gene lost 2 bases and the J gene lost 0 bases, with 17 bases spanning the gap. The CDR3 spans 17 residues. CDR1 SEHNR and CDR2 FQNEAQ come from the germline V gene (reference sequence).

The chain links TRBV29-1 to TRBJ1-1, with 9 bases identical to TRBD1. The germline gives CDR1 SQVTM, CDR2 ANQGSEA. Trimming at V came to 6 bases and at J to 4 bases, leaving 6 bases not matched to a gene. The CDR3 has 13 amino acids. The CDR3 is CSVRDRVGTEAFF. In DNA, the CDR3 is TGCAGCGTCCGGGACAGGGTGGGCACTGAAGCTTTCTTT.

The V gene is TRBV5-3, the J gene TRBJ2-1; D may be TRBD1 (6 bases). TRBV5-3 belongs to the ORF category, with a function that is uncertain. V lost 7 bases, J lost 7 bases, and 9 bases lay in between. This CDR3 has 11 amino acids. Here the CDR3 DNA reads TGTGCCAGACAGGGGTCGAATGAGCAGTTCTTC. Protein product: CARQGSNEQFF.

The gene calls are TRBV4-3 and TRBJ2-4, with 7 bases lining up with TRBD1. V lost 3 bases to trimming and J lost 5 bases; unmatched junction nucleotides: 7. The CDR3 is made up of 15 amino acids. Germline V gene sequence: CDR1 LGHNA, CDR2 YSLEER. The CDR3 nucleotides are TGCGCCAGCAGCCACGGAAGACAGGGAGAAAACATTCAGTACTTC. Residues: CASSHGRQGENIQYF.

This clone has just a few counts. The CDR3 DNA reads TGTGCCAGCAGTTCGATAGGACTAGCGAACACCGGGGAGCTGTTTTTT. Protein sequence: CASSSIGLANTGELFF. The V and J genes are TRBV7-9 and TRBJ2-2; TRBD2 matches at 7 bases. CDR3 size: 16 residues. V shed 6 bases, J shed 0 bases, and the junction held 7 bases outside the gene matches. The germline CDR1 and CDR2 sequences are SEHNR and FQNEAQ (reference sequence).

This chain connects TRBV5-4 to TRBJ2-5; 9 bases are shared with TRBD2. The length of the CDR3 is 17 residues. Germline V gene lookup returns CDR1 SGHNT and CDR2 YYREEE (reference sequence). V shed 4 bases, J shed 4 bases, and the junction held 14 bases outside the gene matches. Here the CDR3 reads CASSVNGASGMRETQYF. CDR3 in DNA: TGTGCCAGCAGCGTAAACGGGGCTAGCGGGATGAGAGAGACCCAGTACTTC.

This clone was counted only a few times. The gene calls are TRBV20-1 and TRBJ2-1; 7 bases agree with TRBD2. Trimming took 6 bases from V and 7 from J; bases not matched to a gene: 3. This CDR3 comprises 11 residues. Germline V gives CDR1 DFQATT, CDR2 SNEGSKA (reference sequence). The CDR3 loop reads CSATAGNEQFF. The CDR3, as DNA: TGCAGTGCCACAGCGGGAAATGAGCAGTTCTTC.

The chain carries TRBV6-5 and TRBJ2-5, with D perhaps matching TRBD2 (5 bases). Between the trimmed V and J ends, which lost 7 bases and 7 bases, there was a span of 16 bases. The CDR3 is 13 amino acids. Germline V gene sequence: CDR1 MNHEY, CDR2 SVGAGI. CDR3 in amino acids: CASTPYAGGTQYF. CDR3 DNA sequence: TGTGCCAGCACCCCTTACGCTGGAGGGACCCAGTACTTC.

The J gene is TRBJ1-5, the V gene TRBV12-5, with D possibly TRBD1 on 5 matching bases. Trimming left V 7 bases short and J 4 bases short, with 11 bases between. Germline V gene sequence: CDR1 LGHNT, CDR2 FRNRAP. The CDR3 runs 13 residues. CDR3 DNA sequence: TGTGCTAGTGCCGCAGGGAGGAATCAGCCCCAGCATTTT. Encoded protein: CASAAGRNQPQHF.

The table lists this clone with a few counts. This sequence joins TRBV7-9 and TRBJ1-1; TRBD1 matches 8 bases. V dropped 3 bases and J dropped 4; count of bases not matched to a gene: 1. From germline, CDR1 is SEHNR and CDR2 FQNEAQ (reference sequence). There are 13 residues in the CDR3. CDR3 DNA: TGTGCCAGCAGCTTTGGACAGGGCACTGAAGCTTTCTTT. Translated: CASSFGQGTEAFF.

The chain recombines TRBV5-1 with TRBJ2-1, with 8 positions matching TRBD2. Germline-derived CDR1 and CDR2 are SGHRS and YFSETQ. CDR3 length: 16 amino acids. Trimming removed 3 bases from V and 3 bases from J; junction bases left unmatched: 8. CDR3 sequence: CASSSNPGTSYNEQFF. The CDR3 region has the DNA TGCGCCAGCAGCTCGAACCCCGGGACTAGCTACAATGAGCAGTTCTTC.

The CDR3 sequence: CASSLIAGASYEQYF. CDR3 bases: TGTGCCAGCAGCTTAATCGCAGGGGCGTCCTACGAGCAGTACTTC. V and J are TRBV7-3 and TRBJ2-7; tentative D call: TRBD1 (6 bases). V gave up 1 base and J gave up 1 base, with 11 bases separating them. From germline, CDR1 is SGHTA and CDR2 FQGTGA. The CDR3 length is 15 residues. The full variable domain, completed using reference TRBV7-3 and TRBJ2-7, is GAGVSQTPSNKVTEKGKYVELRCDPISGHTALYWYRQSLGQGPEFLIYFQGTGAADDSGLPNDRFFAVRPEGSVSTLKIQRTERGDSAVYLCASSLIAGASYEQYFGPGTRLTVT.

V usage is TRBV21-1 and J usage is TRBJ2-5; the table's D call of TRBD1 was not tested on the DNA. TRBV21-1 is a known pseudogene. CDR3 length: 15 residues. The chain's CDR3 is CASRGDRLRGETQYF. CDR3 nucleotide sequence: TGTGCCAGCAGGGGTGACAGGCTCAGAGGGGAGACCCAGTACTTC.

This chain joins TRBV12-5 and TRBJ2-7; D ambiguous. CDR3 length: 12 residues. CDR1 and CDR2 from the germline V gene are LGHNT and FRNRAP. V lost 2 bases, J lost 2 bases, and 4 bases lay in between. CDR3 amino acids: CASGLMAYEQYF. DNA of the CDR3: TGTGCTAGTGGTTTGATGGCCTACGAGCAGTACTTC.

V usage is TRBV19 and J usage is TRBJ2-3; tentative D call: TRBD1 (6 bases). Germline CDR1 is LNHDA and CDR2 is SQIVND (reference sequence). Trimming pared 4 bases from V and 2 bases from J, leaving 10 bases between. The CDR3 is 14 residues long. The CDR3, as DNA: TGTGCCAGTAGTACGGACAGATTCACAGATACGCAGTATTTT. Its translation: CASSTDRFTDTQYF.

This sequence joins TRBV28 and TRBJ2-5, with 12 bases identical to TRBD1. The CDR3 covers 14 residues. The J segment lost 4 bases and the V segment lost 6 bases, leaving 3 bases of the junction unmatched. Per the germline V gene, CDR1 is MDHEN and CDR2 is SYDVKM. This CDR3 reads CASRGQGASETQYF. In DNA form, the CDR3 reads TGTGCCAGCAGGGGACAGGGGGCTTCAGAGACCCAGTACTTC.

The chain combines TRBV19 with TRBJ2-7, with 9 positions matching TRBD1. After removal of 4 bases from V and 6 bases from J, the junction contained 10 bases not matched to a gene. CDR1 LNHDA and CDR2 SQIVND come from the germline V gene (reference sequence). The CDR3 totals 15 residues. As DNA, the CDR3 is TGTGCCAGTAGTACCGGACAGGGGAAATTCCCCGAGCAGTACTTC. Its translation: CASSTGQGKFPEQYF.

Remarks on this clone: One end of the junction is discordant with germline, which a read error may explain. V is TRBV5-1 and J is TRBJ1-3; D call uncertain. The CDR3 is 16 amino acids. Germline V gene data show CDR1 as SGHRS and CDR2 as YFSETQ. The CDR3 loop is CASSLSSGDSENTIYF. CDR3 DNA sequence: TGCGCCAGCAGCTTGTCCTCTGGAGACTCTGAAAACACCATATATTTT.

About this clone itself: At one end the junction does not follow the germline gene, possibly because of a read error. The chain employs TRBV2 and TRBJ2-1; D is unresolved. This CDR3 has 13 amino acids. Germline values: CDR1 SNHLY, CDR2 FYNNEI. The CDR3 bases are TGTGCCAGCAGGGTGACTGCGTACAATAAGCAGTTCTTC. It is translated as CASRVTAYNKQFF.